Sequencing of this T cell receptor (beta chain) was carried out in a study of blood T cell repertoires in COVID-19. Overall study context: The analysed material was cDNA or gDNA that came from T cells, B-cell-depleted T cells, or PBMCs.

The ends were cut back, 6 bases at V and 3 bases at J, with 12 bases in the middle. Looked up from germline, CDR1 is SGDLS and CDR2 is YYNGEE. This CDR3 region has 13 residues. As processed by the authors: It was from reference gene primer amplification that nucleated cell counts were estimated. Clones were sequenced by immunoSEQ multiplex PCR, and TCRdb holds only the in-frame ones, with some missing. The DNA was the basis for D and trimming; V, J and clone size are from that table. The data show about 97,000 clones, around 90% seen once. The rearrangement joins TRBV9 to TRBJ1-1, with a possible D match to TRBD1 (5 bases). The source material was peripheral blood. This clonotype was sampled from a man aged 50 or older with COVID-19, enrolled during active disease. The CDR3 nucleotides read TGTGCCAGCACCCCATGGGGGGACACTGAAGCTTTCTTT. Its protein product is CASTPWGDTEAFF.